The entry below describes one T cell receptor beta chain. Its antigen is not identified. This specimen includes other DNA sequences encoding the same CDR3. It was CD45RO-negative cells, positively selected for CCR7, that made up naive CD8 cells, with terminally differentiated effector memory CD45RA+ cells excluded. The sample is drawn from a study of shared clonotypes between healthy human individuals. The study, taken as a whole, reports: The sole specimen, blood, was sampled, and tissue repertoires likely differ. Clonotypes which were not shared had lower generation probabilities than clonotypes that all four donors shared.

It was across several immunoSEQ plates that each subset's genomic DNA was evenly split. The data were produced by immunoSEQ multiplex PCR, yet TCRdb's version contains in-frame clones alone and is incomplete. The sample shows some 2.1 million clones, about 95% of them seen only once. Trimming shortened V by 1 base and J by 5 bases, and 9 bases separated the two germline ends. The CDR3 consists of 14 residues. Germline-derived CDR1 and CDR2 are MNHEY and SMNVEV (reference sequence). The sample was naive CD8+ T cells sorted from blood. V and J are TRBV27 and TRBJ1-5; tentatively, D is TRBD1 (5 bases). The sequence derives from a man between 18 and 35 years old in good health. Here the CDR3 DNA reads TGTGCCAGCAGTTTATTGGGGGGTCATCAGCCCCAGCATTTT. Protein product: CASSLLGGHQPQHF.